These 24 T cell receptor beta chains were all obtained from the same sample, sequenced in a study of blood T cell repertoires in COVID-19. Profiled with immunoSEQ multiplex PCR; TCRdb holds only in-frame clones, not every one. The table lists under 350,000 clones, about 87% of them singletons. Sequencing was done on a sample of peripheral blood. The receptors stem from a man between 65 and 85 years old with acute or convalescent COVID-19.

This clone was observed a single time. The chain combines TRBV7-3 with TRBJ2-3, with TRBD2 as a possible D gene (6 bases). Germline V gives CDR1 SGHTA, CDR2 FQGTGA. CDR3 length equals 14 residues. V lost 4 bases to trimming and J lost 1 base, with 9 bases between them. This CDR3 reads CASSSSGGTDTQYF. For the CDR3, the DNA is TGTGCCAGCAGCTCCTCGGGGGGCACAGATACGCAGTATTTT.

The chain recombines TRBV5-1 with TRBJ1-2, with TRBD1 identical over 9 bases. V was clipped by 4 bases and J by 6 bases; unmatched bases: 19. CDR3 length equals 18 residues. CDR1 is SGHRS and CDR2 is YFSETQ in the germline V gene. This chain's CDR3 is CASSPGPSTGGASHGYTF. In DNA, the CDR3 is TGCGCCAGCAGCCCGGGACCTTCGACAGGGGGGGCCTCTCATGGCTACACCTTC.

The chain uses TRBV11-2 and TRBJ1-1; possible D gene TRBD1, 6 bases. The V end lost 3 bases, the J end lost 2 bases, and 10 bases lay between the germline ends. The CDR3 sequence is 14 residues long. The germline CDR1 and CDR2 sequences are SGHAT and FQNNGV. The CDR3 protein is CASSFRTVNTEAFF. The DNA for the CDR3 is TGTGCCAGCAGCTTTCGGACAGTTAACACTGAAGCTTTCTTT.

The chain is built from TRBV28 and TRBJ2-3; 9 bases line up with TRBD2. Germline V lookup: CDR1 MDHEN, CDR2 SYDVKM. This CDR3 spans 11 amino acids. V trimming: 6 bases; J trimming: 14 bases; junction bases outside the gene matches: 6. The CDR3 here is CASRERGAGYF. Written as DNA, the CDR3 is TGTGCCAGCAGAGAGCGGGGGGCGGGGTATTTT.

The gene calls are TRBV5-1 and TRBJ2-7; no clear D gene. V lost 0 bases and J 3 bases, leaving 4 bases between the germline ends. The CDR3 totals 12 residues. Germline loops: CDR1 SGHRS, CDR2 YFSETQ. CDR3 in amino acids: CASSLGDYEQYF. The CDR3 region has the DNA TGCGCCAGCAGCTTGGGCGACTACGAGCAGTACTTC.

The chain couples TRBV3-1 (or the pseudogene TRBV3-2) to TRBJ1-2, with D perhaps TRBD1 (6 bases). There are 13 residues in the CDR3. Germline-derived CDR1 and CDR2 are LGHDT and YNNKEL (reference sequence). Trimming removed 0 bases from V and 8 bases from J, with 10 bases in between. In DNA, the CDR3 is TGTGCCAGCAGCCAAGAACAGGGCGGGGGCTACACCTTC. Protein product: CASSQEQGGGYTF.

The V gene is TRBV11-2, the J gene TRBJ2-2; 7 positions match TRBD2. V gave up 0 bases and J gave up 5 bases; unmatched junction bases: 12. The germline gives CDR1 SGHAT, CDR2 FQNNGV. The CDR3 is made up of 18 amino acids. The CDR3 here is CASSLDKGSGLVTGELFF. CDR3 bases: TGTGCCAGCAGCTTAGATAAAGGTAGCGGACTAGTGACCGGGGAGCTGTTTTTT.

The rearrangement links TRBV6-6 to TRBJ2-7; D is possibly TRBD2 (6 bases). The CDR3 is 15 residues long. Germline V gene sequence: CDR1 MNHNY, CDR2 SVGAGI (reference sequence). V was shortened by 4 bases and J by 4 bases, with 17 bases between the two germline ends. The CDR3 loop is CASSSPREASYEQYF. In nucleotides, the CDR3 is TGTGCCAGCAGTTCCCCAAGGGAGGCGTCATACGAGCAGTACTTC.

The chain uses TRBV21-1 and TRBJ2-1; the table's TRBD2 call for D was not verified on the DNA. TRBV21-1 is annotated as a pseudogene. The length of the CDR3 is 18 residues. The CDR3 is CASSKGPISGGSYNEQFF. The CDR3 DNA reads TGTGCCAGCAGCAAAGGACCCATCAGCGGGGGCTCCTACAATGAGCAGTTCTTC.

This clone was recorded only once. CDR3 sequence reads: CASSYLQETQYF. The CDR3 DNA follows: TGTGCCAGTAGTTATCTTCAAGAGACCCAGTACTTC. This chain uses TRBV19 with TRBJ2-5; D is unclear. The CDR3 length is 12 residues. Germline lookup yields CDR1 LNHDA and CDR2 SQIVND (reference sequence). The V end was cut by 5 bases, the J end by 2 bases, with 6 bases between.

This clone was picked up a small number of times. The rearrangement uses TRBV2 and TRBJ1-1; D is possibly TRBD1 (6 bases). V shed 6 bases and J shed 0 bases, with 14 bases lying between them. CDR1 and CDR2 from the germline V gene are SNHLY and FYNNEI. The CDR3 has 15 residues. The CDR3 sequence: CASRPNRALNTEAFF. In nucleotides, the CDR3 is TGTGCCAGCAGGCCAAACAGGGCTCTGAACACTGAAGCTTTCTTT.

This clone came up a few times. The rearrangement uses TRBV27 and TRBJ2-3; a possible D gene is TRBD2 (6 bases). Germline values: CDR1 MNHEY, CDR2 SMNVEV (reference sequence). The length of the CDR3 is 12 residues. V lost 5 bases and J lost 9, with 12 bases in between. DNA for the CDR3: TGTGCCAGCAGTGCAGTTGGGGGGACGCAGTATTTT. This gives the protein CASSAVGGTQYF.

The V and J genes are TRBV11-2 and TRBJ1-1; tentatively, D is TRBD1 (5 bases). The length of the CDR3 is 15 residues. V was trimmed by 1 base and J by 0 bases, leaving 9 bases between them. CDR1 and CDR2 from the germline V gene are SGHAT and FQNNGV. CDR3 nucleotide sequence: TGTGCCAGCAGCTTAGGACAGACCTTGAACACTGAAGCTTTCTTT. Its translation is CASSLGQTLNTEAFF.

This rearrangement joins TRBV7-9 to TRBJ2-5, with TRBD1 as a possible D gene (6 bases). The CDR3 length is 15 residues. Germline CDR1 and CDR2: SEHNR and FQNEAQ (reference sequence). Between the trimmed V and J ends, which lost 2 bases and 5 bases, there was a span of 15 bases. DNA for the CDR3: TGTGCCAGCAGCTTAAATCGAGCAGGGGTCGAGACCCAGTACTTC. Translating gives CASSLNRAGVETQYF. Full variable domain (missing parts from reference TRBV7-9 and TRBJ2-5): DTGVSQNPRHKITKRGQNVTFRCDPISEHNRLYWYRQTLGQGPEFLTYFQNEAQLEKSRLLSDRFSAERPKGSFSTLEIQRTEQGDSAMYLCASSLNRAGVETQYFGPGTRLLVL.

The J gene is TRBJ1-1, the V gene TRBV7-2; D gene unclear. Germline CDR1 SGHTA, CDR2 FQGNSA. Trimming shortened V by 0 bases and J by 1 base, and 9 bases separated the two germline ends. This CDR3 region has 15 residues. CDR3: CASSLALRWNTEAFF. Written as DNA, the CDR3 is TGTGCCAGCAGCTTAGCTCTGAGGTGGAACACTGAAGCTTTCTTT.

This chain links TRBV6-6 with TRBJ2-7; 8 bases are a match to TRBD2. The CDR3 runs to 15 residues. Trimming at V came to 2 bases and at J to 2 bases, leaving 5 bases not matched to a gene. Germline lookup yields CDR1 MNHNY and CDR2 SVGAGI (reference sequence). The CDR3 protein is CASSYHVSGAYEQYF. In nucleotides, the CDR3 is TGTGCCAGCAGTTACCACGTTAGCGGGGCCTACGAGCAGTACTTC.

The gene calls are TRBV6-1 and TRBJ2-1; 7 positions match TRBD2. The CDR3 loop spans 16 amino acids. V shed 4 bases and J 4 bases; nucleotides not matched to a gene: 10. The germline gives CDR1 MNHNS, CDR2 SASEGT. Written as DNA, the CDR3 is TGTGCCAGCAGTGTCACCTTTGGGCGGGGGTACAATGAGCAGTTCTTC. Encoded protein: CASSVTFGRGYNEQFF.

The chain recombines TRBV27 with TRBJ1-3; D is undetermined. V was pared by 3 bases and J by 1 base, with 10 bases between. This CDR3 comprises 15 residues. CDR1 is MNHEY and CDR2 is SMNVEV in the germline V gene (reference sequence). CDR3 protein: CASSFRGSSGNTIYF. The CDR3 coding sequence is TGTGCCAGCAGTTTTCGTGGGAGTTCTGGAAACACCATATATTTT.

This chain's CDR3 is CAWSVDGSRHEQFF. The CDR3, as DNA: TGTGCCTGGAGTGTAGACGGGAGCAGGCATGAGCAGTTCTTC. The genes are TRBV30 and TRBJ2-1, with D maybe TRBD2 (6 bases). Trimming removed 0 bases from V and 8 bases from J, with 14 bases in between. This CDR3 comprises 14 residues. Germline values: CDR1 GTSNPN, CDR2 SVGIG (reference sequence).

This chain links TRBV30 with TRBJ2-3; 11 nucleotides match TRBD2. The CDR3 length is 18 residues. Trimming at V came to 0 bases and at J to 0 bases, leaving 8 bases not matched to a gene. Germline CDR1 reads GTSNPN; CDR2 reads SVGIG (reference sequence). The CDR3 region has the DNA TGTGCCTGGAGTGTACGACTAGCGGGGTACCTTAGCACAGATACGCAGTATTTT. Translating gives CAWSVRLAGYLSTDTQYF.

This chain links TRBV7-3 with TRBJ2-2; 8 nucleotides line up with TRBD1. Germline values: CDR1 SGHTA, CDR2 FQGTGA. The CDR3 totals 15 residues. The ends lost 5 bases at V and 5 bases at J; junction bases unmatched: 7. This CDR3 is CASSQGAQLTGELFF. The CDR3 DNA reads as TGTGCCAGCAGCCAGGGGGCCCAGCTGACCGGGGAGCTGTTTTTT.

The genes are TRBV23-1 and TRBJ1-3; D may be TRBD1 (5 bases). TRBV23-1 is marked as an open reading frame, function uncertain. V was cut by 0 bases and J by 0 bases, with 18 bases left in between. This CDR3 is built from 19 residues. Here the CDR3 reads CASSQSLGQIQSSGNTIYF. The CDR3 coding sequence is TGCGCCAGCAGTCAATCCCTGGGGCAGATACAATCCTCTGGAAACACCATATATTTT.

The chain couples TRBV5-5 to TRBJ1-2; 7 bases fit TRBD1. CDR1 and CDR2 (germline): SGHKS, YYEKEE (reference sequence). CDR3 length: 15 residues. J gave up 2 bases and V 4 bases, and 8 bases lay outside the gene matches. The CDR3 DNA sequence: TGTGCCAGCAGCGGCGCATACAGGGGAAACTATGGCTACACCTTC. As protein: CASSGAYRGNYGYTF.

The CDR3 protein is CASRPPWTSGNEQFF. CDR3 coding DNA: TGTGCCAGCCGTCCCCCTTGGACTAGCGGCAATGAGCAGTTCTTC. The V call is TRBV28, the J call TRBJ2-1, with TRBD2 matching 10 bases. The germline gives CDR1 MDHEN, CDR2 SYDVKM. There are 15 residues in the CDR3. Trimming took 8 bases from V and 6 from J; bases not matched to a gene: 10.